In its sample, the clone carrying this T cell receptor (beta chain) was seen many times. This sample was included in a study of blood T cells in healthy people across ages. The ends lost 5 bases at V and 4 bases at J; junction bases unmatched: 10. The CDR3 covers 15 residues. Germline assignment: CDR1 SGHTA and CDR2 FQGNSA. Researchers isolated at least 6 million PBMCs per sample. The amount of total RNA extracted per sample was at least 5 micrograms. Then a second PCR, running about 7 to 11 cycles, was carried out with a sample-barcoded 5' primer and a J-beta primer mix. Tags on each cDNA molecule came from a template-switch adaptor with 12 random nucleotides. Via MiXCR, TCRdb re-called the 5' RACE reads, giving one row per CDR3 protein. Found here are hundreds of thousands of distinct CDR3 sequences, about 30% of them singletons; the top ten hold 15%.

The TCR originated in a woman of 80 years or more in good health. The J gene is TRBJ2-5, the V gene TRBV7-2; 7 bases are a match to TRBD2. Sequenced input: blood. CDR3 DNA sequence: TGTGCCAGCAGCCGCGCTAGCGGCGTCGGAGAGACCCAGTACTTC. This encodes CASSRASGVGETQYF.